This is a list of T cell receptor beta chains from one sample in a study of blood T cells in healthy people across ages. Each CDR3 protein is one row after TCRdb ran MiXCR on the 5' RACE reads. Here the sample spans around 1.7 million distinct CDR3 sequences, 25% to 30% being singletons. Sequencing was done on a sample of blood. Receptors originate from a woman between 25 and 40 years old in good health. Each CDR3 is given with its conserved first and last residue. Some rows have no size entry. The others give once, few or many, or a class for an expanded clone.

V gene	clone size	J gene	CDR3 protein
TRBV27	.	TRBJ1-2	CASTGDSGGGYTF
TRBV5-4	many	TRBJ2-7	CASSKGQNYEQYF
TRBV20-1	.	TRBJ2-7	CSALQTGKNYEQYF
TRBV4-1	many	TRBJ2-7	CASQPGQPGEQYF
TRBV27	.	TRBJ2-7	CASTPEPGVGQGGQKSYEQYF
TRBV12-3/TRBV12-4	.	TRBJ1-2	CASSLRTGGTDGYTF
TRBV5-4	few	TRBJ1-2	CASSFPGTGGFGYTF
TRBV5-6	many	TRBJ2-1	CASSLSETYNEQFF
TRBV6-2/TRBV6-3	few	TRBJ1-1	CASSLFGQRRSNTEAFF
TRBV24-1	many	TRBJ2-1	CATSRLSGGYNEQFF
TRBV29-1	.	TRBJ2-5	CSVMGLAGVETQYF
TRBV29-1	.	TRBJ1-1	CSVEVKENTEAFF
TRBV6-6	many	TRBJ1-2	CASSSGQGTGYTF
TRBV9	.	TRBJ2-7	CASSVEGGREQYF
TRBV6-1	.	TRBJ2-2	CASSAGGATTGELFF
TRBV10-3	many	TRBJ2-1	CAISDGRPSYNEQFF
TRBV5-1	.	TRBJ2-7	CASSPTLTTYEQYF
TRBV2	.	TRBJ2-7	CASSPSQGSYEQYF
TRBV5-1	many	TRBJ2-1	CASSRRGGAGDNEQFF
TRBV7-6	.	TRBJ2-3	CASSFWSREGGTDTQYF
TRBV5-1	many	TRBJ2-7	CASSLDVPQGSSYEQYF
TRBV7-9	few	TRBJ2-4	CASSRAGYRTGPSLAKNIQYF
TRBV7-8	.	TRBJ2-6	CASSLSGSRSLANVLTF
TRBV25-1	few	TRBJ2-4	CASTSPGGAKNIQYF
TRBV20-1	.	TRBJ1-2	CSAGRETASVTF
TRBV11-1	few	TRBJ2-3	CASSHPTSGIGGDTQYF
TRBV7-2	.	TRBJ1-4	CASSSGRAAHEKLFF
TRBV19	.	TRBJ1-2	CASIGGTANYGYTF
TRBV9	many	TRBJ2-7	CASSVGQGLAKQYF
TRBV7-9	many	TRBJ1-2	CASSRLDTAVGSGYTF
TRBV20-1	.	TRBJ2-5	CSARDPQGTRGTQYF
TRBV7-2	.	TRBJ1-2	CASSPGTGAGYGYTF
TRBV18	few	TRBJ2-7	CASSPSTSGVLSEQYF
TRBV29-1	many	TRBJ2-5	CSVAQGGTATQYF
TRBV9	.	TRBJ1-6	CASSAGGGRGISPLHF
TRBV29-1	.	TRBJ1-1	CSVVLGEPEAFF
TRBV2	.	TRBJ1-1	CASSEALGTGAAFF
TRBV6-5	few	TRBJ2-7	CASSAGRGSYEQYF
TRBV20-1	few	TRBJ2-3	CSVRGGIDTQYF
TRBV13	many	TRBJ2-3	CASSGRGPSGDTQYF